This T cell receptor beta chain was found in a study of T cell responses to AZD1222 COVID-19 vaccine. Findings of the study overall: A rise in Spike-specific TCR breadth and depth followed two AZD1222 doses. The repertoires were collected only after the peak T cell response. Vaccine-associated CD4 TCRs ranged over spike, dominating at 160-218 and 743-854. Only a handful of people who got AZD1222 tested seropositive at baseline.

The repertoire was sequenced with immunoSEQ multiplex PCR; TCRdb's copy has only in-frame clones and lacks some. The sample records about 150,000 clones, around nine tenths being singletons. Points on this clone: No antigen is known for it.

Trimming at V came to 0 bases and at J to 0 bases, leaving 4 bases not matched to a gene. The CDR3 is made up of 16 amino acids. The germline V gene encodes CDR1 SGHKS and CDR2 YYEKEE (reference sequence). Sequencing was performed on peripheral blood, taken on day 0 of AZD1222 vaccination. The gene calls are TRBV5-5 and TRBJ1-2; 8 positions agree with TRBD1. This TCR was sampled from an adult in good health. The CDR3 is CASSLGGTGANYGYTF. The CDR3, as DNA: TGTGCCAGCAGCTTGGGGGGGACAGGAGCTAACTATGGCTACACCTTC.